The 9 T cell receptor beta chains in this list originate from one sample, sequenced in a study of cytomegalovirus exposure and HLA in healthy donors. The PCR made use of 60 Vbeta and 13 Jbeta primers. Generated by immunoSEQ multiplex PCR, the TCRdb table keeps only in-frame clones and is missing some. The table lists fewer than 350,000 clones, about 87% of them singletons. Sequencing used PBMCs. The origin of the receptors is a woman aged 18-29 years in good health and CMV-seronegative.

The CDR3 spells CASSVGAGYTEAFF. CDR3 DNA sequence: TGTGCCAGCAGCGTAGGTGCAGGATACACTGAAGCTTTCTTT. V gene TRBV9 combines with J gene TRBJ1-1, with unresolved D. CDR3 length: 14 amino acids. The ends were cut back, 0 bases at V and 3 bases at J, with 9 bases in the middle. Germline V gives CDR1 SGDLS, CDR2 YYNGEE.

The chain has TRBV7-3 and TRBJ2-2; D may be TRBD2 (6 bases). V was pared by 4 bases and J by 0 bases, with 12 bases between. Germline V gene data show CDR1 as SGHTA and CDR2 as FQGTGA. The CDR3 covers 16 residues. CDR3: CASSYSGSPNTGELFF. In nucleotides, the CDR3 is TGTGCCAGCAGCTACTCCGGGAGCCCGAACACCGGGGAGCTGTTTTTT.

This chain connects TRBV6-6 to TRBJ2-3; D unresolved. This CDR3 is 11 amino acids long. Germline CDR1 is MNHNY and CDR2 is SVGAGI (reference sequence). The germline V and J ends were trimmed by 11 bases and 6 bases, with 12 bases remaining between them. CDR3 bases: TGTGCCTCCTACTACCCCGATACGCAGTATTTT. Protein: CASYYPDTQYF.

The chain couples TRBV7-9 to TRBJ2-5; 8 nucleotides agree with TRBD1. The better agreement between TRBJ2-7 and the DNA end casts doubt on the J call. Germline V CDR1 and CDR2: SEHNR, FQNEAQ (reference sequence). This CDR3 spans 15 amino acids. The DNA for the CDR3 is TGTGCCAGCAGCTCGCTAGGACAGGGTTTCTACGAGCAGTACTTC. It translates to CASSSLGQGFYEQYF.

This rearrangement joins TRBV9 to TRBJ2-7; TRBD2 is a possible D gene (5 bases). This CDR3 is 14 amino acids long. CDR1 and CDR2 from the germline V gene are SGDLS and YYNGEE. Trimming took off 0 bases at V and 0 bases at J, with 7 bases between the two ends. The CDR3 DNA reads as TGTGCCAGCAGCGTAGCCGAGGGCTCCTACGAGCAGTACTTC. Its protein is CASSVAEGSYEQYF.

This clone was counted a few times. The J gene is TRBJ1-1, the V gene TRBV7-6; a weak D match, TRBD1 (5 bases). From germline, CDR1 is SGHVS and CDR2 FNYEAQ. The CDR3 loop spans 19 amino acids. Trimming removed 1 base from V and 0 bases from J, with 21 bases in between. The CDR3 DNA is TGTGCCAGCAGCTTAGACCAACAGGACCCGGACCCCATGAACACTGAAGCTTTCTTT. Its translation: CASSLDQQDPDPMNTEAFF. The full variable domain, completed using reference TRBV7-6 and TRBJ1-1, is GAGVSQSPRYKVTKRGQDVALRCDPISGHVSLYWYRQALGQGPEFLTYFNYEAQQDKSGLPNDRFSAERPEGSISTLTIQRTEQRDSAMYRCASSLDQQDPDPMNTEAFFGQGTRLTVV.

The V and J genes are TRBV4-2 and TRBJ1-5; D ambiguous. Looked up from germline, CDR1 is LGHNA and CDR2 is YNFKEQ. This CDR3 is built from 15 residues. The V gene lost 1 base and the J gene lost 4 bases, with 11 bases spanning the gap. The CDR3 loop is CASSQAGGQNQPQHF. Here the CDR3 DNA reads TGTGCCAGCAGCCAAGCTGGAGGGCAGAATCAGCCCCAGCATTTT.

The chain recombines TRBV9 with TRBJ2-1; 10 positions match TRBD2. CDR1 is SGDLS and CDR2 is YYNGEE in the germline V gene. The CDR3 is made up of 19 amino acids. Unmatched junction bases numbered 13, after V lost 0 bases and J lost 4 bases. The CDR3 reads CASSVEELAGQGKYNEQFF. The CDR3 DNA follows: TGTGCCAGCAGCGTAGAGGAACTAGCGGGGCAAGGTAAATACAATGAGCAGTTCTTC.

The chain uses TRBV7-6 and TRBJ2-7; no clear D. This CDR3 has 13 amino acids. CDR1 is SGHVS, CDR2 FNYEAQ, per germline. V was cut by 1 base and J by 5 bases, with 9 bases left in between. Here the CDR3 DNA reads TGTGCCAGCAGCTTAGGTATGTCCCACGAGCAGTACTTC. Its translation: CASSLGMSHEQYF.